This T cell receptor (beta chain) originates from a study of blood T cell repertoires in COVID-19. The overall study: The samples span acute and convalescent COVID-19 from the United States, Italy and Spain. In each case, the material was cDNA or gDNA derived from T cells, B-cell-depleted T cells, or PBMCs.

Original analysis: Scientists estimated how many nucleated cells there were by amplifying reference gene primers. The protocol was immunoSEQ multiplex PCR, while the TCRdb copy is restricted to in-frame clones and leaves out a portion. V, J and clone size reflect that table, while D and trimming were determined from the DNA. The profile shows approximately 440,000 clones, approximately 90% of them singletons. Trimming removed 5 bases from V and 6 bases from J, with 14 bases in between. The CDR3 contains 14 residues. Germline lookup yields CDR1 SGHRS and CDR2 YFSETQ. Each participant's cohort was designated according to participant-reported clinical history.

This TCR was recovered from a woman under 30 who had recovered from COVID-19. The chain employs TRBV5-1 and TRBJ2-2, with a weak D call TRBD1 (6 bases). The sequenced material came from PBMCs or T cells enriched from blood (not recorded which). The CDR3 region has the DNA TGCGCCAGCAGAAGCCAGGGGACCGCCGGGGAGCTGTTTTTT. Residues: CASRSQGTAGELFF.